This T cell receptor (beta chain) was identified in a study of blood T cell repertoires in COVID-19. For the study at large: Sample material is recorded as cDNA or gDNA derived from T cells, B-cell-depleted T cells, or PBMCs.

The age range of participants was 18 to 89 years, with residence in under 30 US areas. Cohorts were based on clinical histories the participants reported. The CDR3 contains 15 residues. With 0 bases removed from V and 0 bases from J, the gap between germline ends came to 6 bases. The germline V gene encodes CDR1 LNHNV and CDR2 YYDKDF (reference sequence). Source study methods: Estimation of nucleated cell counts was performed using reference gene primer amplification. Assay: immunoSEQ multiplex PCR; the TCRdb copy retains only in-frame clones and omits some. V and J calls and clone size are as listed in that table; D and trimming were resolved from the DNA. The sample lists about 260,000 clones, about 86% occurring once.

V usage is TRBV15 and J usage is TRBJ1-3; D is ambiguous. Sequenced: PBMCs or T cells enriched from blood (not recorded which). The TCR sequence derives from a man aged 30 to 45 with acute COVID-19. This CDR3 reads CATSRDPSSGNTIYF. DNA for the CDR3: TGTGCCACCAGCAGAGATCCCAGCTCTGGAAACACCATATATTTT.